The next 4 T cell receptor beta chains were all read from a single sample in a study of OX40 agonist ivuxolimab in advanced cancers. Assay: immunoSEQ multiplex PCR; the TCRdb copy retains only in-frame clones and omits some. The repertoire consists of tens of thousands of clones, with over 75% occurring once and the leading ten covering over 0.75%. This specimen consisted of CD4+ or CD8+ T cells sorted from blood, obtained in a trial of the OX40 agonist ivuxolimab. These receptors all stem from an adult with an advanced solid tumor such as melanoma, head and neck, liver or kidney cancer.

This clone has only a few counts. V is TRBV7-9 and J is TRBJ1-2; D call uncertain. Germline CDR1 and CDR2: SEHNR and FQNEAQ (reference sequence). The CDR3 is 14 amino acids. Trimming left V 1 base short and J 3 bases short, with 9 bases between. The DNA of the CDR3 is TGTGCCAGCAGCTTAGGGCAGGCGTACTATGGCTACACCTTC. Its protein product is CASSLGQAYYGYTF.

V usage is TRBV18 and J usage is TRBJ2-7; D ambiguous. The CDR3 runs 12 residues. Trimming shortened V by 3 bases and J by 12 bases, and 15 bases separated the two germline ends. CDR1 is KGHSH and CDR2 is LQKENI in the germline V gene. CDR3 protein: CASSPDRLNGYF. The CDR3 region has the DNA TGTGCCAGCTCACCCGACCGTTTAAATGGGTACTTC.

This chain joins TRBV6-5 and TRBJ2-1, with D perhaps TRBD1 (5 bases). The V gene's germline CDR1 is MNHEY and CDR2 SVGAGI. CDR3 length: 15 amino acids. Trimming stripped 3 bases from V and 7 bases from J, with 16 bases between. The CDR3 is CASSYLRGRANEQFF. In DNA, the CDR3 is TGTGCCAGCAGTTATCTCCGCGGCAGGGCTAATGAGCAGTTCTTC.

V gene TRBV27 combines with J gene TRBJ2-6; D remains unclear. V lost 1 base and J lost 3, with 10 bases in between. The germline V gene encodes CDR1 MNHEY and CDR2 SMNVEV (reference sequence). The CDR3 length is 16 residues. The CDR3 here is CASSLLGPNGANVLTF. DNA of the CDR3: TGTGCCAGCAGTTTATTGGGCCCCAATGGGGCCAACGTCCTGACTTTC.